The 5 T cell receptor beta chains given below trace back to one sample, sequenced in a study of T-cell memory formation after mild COVID-19. Using its own MiXCR run on the 5' RACE reads, TCRdb lists one record per CDR3 protein. The table lists about 190,000 distinct CDR3 sequences, about 27% of them singletons, with about an eighth in the top ten. The sequencing input was PBMCs or a T cell subset sorted from them (not recorded which). These receptors were taken from an adult woman who had mild COVID-19 (a few samples of this study predate the infection). Cell type and time point are not known.

This clonotype was recorded a few times. This sequence joins TRBV10-3 and TRBJ2-7, with unresolved D. The CDR3 sequence is 13 residues long. Germline assignment: CDR1 ENHRY and CDR2 SYGVKD. Between the trimmed V and J ends, which lost 5 bases and 3 bases, there was a span of 11 bases. CDR3 region: CAISPILHYEQYF. In DNA form, the CDR3 reads TGTGCCATCAGTCCCATCCTCCACTACGAGCAGTACTTC.

This rearrangement joins TRBV27 to TRBJ2-7; D may be TRBD1 or TRBD2 (5 bases each). V was clipped by 8 bases and J by 6 bases, with 17 bases between them. Germline CDR1 reads MNHEY; CDR2 reads SMNVEV (reference sequence). There are 13 residues in the CDR3. This chain's CDR3 is CASGREPGSEQYF. CDR3 DNA: TGTGCCAGCGGCAGGGAGCCCGGTAGCGAGCAGTACTTC.

Written as DNA, the CDR3 is TGTGCCAGCAGTTACTCCACGGAGGGCTACACCTTC. Translating gives CASSYSTEGYTF. The chain carries TRBV6-2 or TRBV6-3 and TRBJ1-2, with D unresolved. V dropped 0 bases and J dropped 8 bases, with 7 bases sitting between them. The CDR3 is 12 residues long. From germline, CDR1 is MNHEY and CDR2 SVGEGT.

CDR3 residues: CSASAGPYEQYF. DNA for the CDR3: TGCAGTGCTAGCGCAGGGCCCTACGAGCAGTACTTC. The chain uses TRBV20-1 and TRBJ2-7, with D perhaps matching TRBD1 (5 bases). The CDR3 runs to 12 residues. The V end lost 3 bases, the J end lost 2 bases, and 8 bases lay between the germline ends. The germline V gene encodes CDR1 DFQATT and CDR2 SNEGSKA (reference sequence).

This clonotype showed up just a few times. The chain is built from TRBV3-1 and TRBJ2-5, with D perhaps TRBD1 or TRBD2 (5 bases each). CDR1 is LGHDT and CDR2 is YNNKEL in the germline V gene (reference sequence). The CDR3 is 17 residues long. Trimming removed 4 bases from V and 2 bases from J, with 20 bases in between. CDR3 coding DNA: TGTGCCAGCAGCCGCGTCCGAGAGGGGAGCGCTCAAGAGACCCAGTACTTC. This sequence encodes CASSRVREGSAQETQYF.